The 22 T cell receptor beta chains listed next were all sequenced from one sample in a study of cytomegalovirus exposure and HLA in healthy donors. With 60 Vbeta and 13 Jbeta primers, the PCR was carried out. Sequenced by immunoSEQ multiplex PCR; TCRdb stores in-frame clones only, minus some. The sample carries over 35,000 clones, 60% to 75% recorded once. The material sequenced was PBMCs. The receptor source for this set is a man aged 40-49 years in good health and CMV-seronegative.

The chain uses TRBV11-2 and TRBJ1-2; 7 positions match TRBD1. Germline lookup yields CDR1 SGHAT and CDR2 FQNNGV. The CDR3 runs 15 residues. The V segment lost 0 bases and the J segment 2 bases; nucleotides outside the gene matches: 3. CDR3 loop: CASSLESRGNYGYTF. DNA for the CDR3: TGTGCCAGCAGCTTAGAAAGCAGGGGGAACTATGGCTACACCTTC. Supplemented by reference TRBV11-2 and TRBJ1-2, the full variable domain reads EAGVAQSPRYKIIEKRQSVAFWCNPISGHATLYWYQQILGQGPKLLIQFQNNGVVDDSQLPKDRFSAERLKGVDSTLKIQPAKLEDSAVYLCASSLESRGNYGYTFGSGTRLTVV.

A single count supports this clone. The chain uses TRBV6-1 and TRBJ1-6, with TRBD1 matching 8 bases. The CDR3 has 17 residues. Germline V gene sequence: CDR1 MNHNS, CDR2 SASEGT. The V and J ends lost 4 bases and 10 bases, in that order; junction bases with no gene match: 15. CDR3 region: CASSGLLGQGGWSPLHF. The CDR3 bases are TGTGCCAGCAGTGGCCTGCTAGGACAGGGAGGATGGTCACCCCTCCACTTT.

The rearrangement uses TRBV18 and TRBJ1-4, with 7 nucleotides matching TRBD1. J gave up 10 bases and V 5 bases, and 13 bases lay outside the gene matches. The CDR3 has 15 residues. Germline lookup yields CDR1 KGHSH and CDR2 LQKENI. The CDR3 sequence is CASSSNRGQGVKLFF. DNA of the CDR3: TGTGCCAGCTCATCCAACAGGGGCCAAGGGGTAAAACTGTTTTTT.

CDR3 nucleotide sequence: TGCGCCAGCAGCTTGGTCGGGACTAGCTATGAGCAGTTCTTC. Translated, it gives CASSLVGTSYEQFF. The chain links TRBV5-1 to TRBJ2-1; TRBD2 matches 9 bases. The CDR3 has 14 residues. Germline V lookup: CDR1 SGHRS, CDR2 YFSETQ. With 0 bases clipped from V and 8 bases from J, the junction kept 3 bases outside the gene matches.

This clone has more than one count but fewer than ten. The chain employs TRBV6-5 and TRBJ2-1; maybe TRBD1 (5 bases). V was cut by 2 bases and J by 1 base, with 9 bases left in between. The length of the CDR3 is 15 residues. The germline CDR1 and CDR2 sequences are MNHEY and SVGAGI. The CDR3 spells CASSYGAGSYNEQFF. The CDR3 DNA reads TGTGCCAGCAGTTACGGGGCAGGATCCTACAATGAGCAGTTCTTC.

Only a few counts were recorded for this clone. J is TRBJ1-4 and V is TRBV5-1; D might be TRBD1 (6 bases). The V and J ends lost 4 bases and 6 bases respectively, with 16 bases between them. Germline V gene data show CDR1 as SGHRS and CDR2 as YFSETQ. The CDR3 contains 15 residues. As DNA, the CDR3 is TGCGCCAGCAGCCCCCGCGGGGGCGAGTATGAAAAACTGTTTTTT. It codes for CASSPRGGEYEKLFF.

The chain couples TRBV6-6 to TRBJ1-2, with D perhaps TRBD1 (6 bases). The ends were cut back, 5 bases at V and 4 bases at J, with 14 bases in the middle. Germline lookup yields CDR1 MNHNY and CDR2 SVGAGI (reference sequence). CDR3 length: 14 residues. The CDR3 loop reads CASSGQSSTYGYTF. The CDR3 bases are TGTGCCAGCAGTGGACAGTCCTCCACCTATGGCTACACCTTC.

This clone has more than one count but fewer than ten. V usage is TRBV6-1 and J usage is TRBJ2-4; a possible D gene is TRBD1 (5 bases). The CDR3 has 16 residues. CDR1 is MNHNS, CDR2 SASEGT, per germline. V dropped 3 bases and J dropped 0 bases, with 12 bases sitting between them. The CDR3 bases are TGTGCCAGCAGTGACACCCTTCAGGGAGCCAAAAACATTCAGTACTTC. It is translated as CASSDTLQGAKNIQYF.

This clone was counted a few times. V is TRBV4-2 and J is TRBJ2-1; 8 bases line up with TRBD1. CDR3 length: 15 amino acids. Germline values: CDR1 LGHNA, CDR2 YNFKEQ. Germline trimming cut 0 bases from V and 6 bases from J; bases unmatched to any gene: 4. In DNA form, the CDR3 reads TGTGCCAGCAGCCAAGACAGGACAGGGAGCAATGAGCAGTTCTTC. Its translation is CASSQDRTGSNEQFF.

This clone is a singleton in its sample. V gene TRBV5-1 combines with J gene TRBJ1-1; perhaps TRBD1 as D (6 bases). CDR1 and CDR2 from the germline V gene are SGHRS and YFSETQ. V lost 0 bases, J lost 0 bases, and 9 bases lay in between. This CDR3 contains 15 residues. Written as DNA, the CDR3 is TGCGCCAGCAGCTTGGTCGGACAGATGAACACTGAAGCTTTCTTT. Translation gives CASSLVGQMNTEAFF.

The rearrangement uses TRBV6-5 and TRBJ1-1, with 10 positions matching TRBD1. CDR1 MNHEY and CDR2 SVGAGI come from the germline V gene. The CDR3 runs to 15 residues. Trimming at V came to 0 bases and at J to 4 bases, leaving 2 bases not matched to a gene. DNA for the CDR3: TGTGCCAGCAGTTACTCGACAGGGGGCCGCACTGAAGCTTTCTTT. This encodes CASSYSTGGRTEAFF.

The chain recombines TRBV28 with TRBJ2-4, with D possibly being TRBD2 (5 bases). The CDR3 is 17 amino acids. The germline gives CDR1 MDHEN, CDR2 SYDVKM. Trimming left V 6 bases short and J 3 bases short, with 21 bases between. The CDR3 spells CASREEGPLGVKNIQYF. CDR3 in DNA: TGTGCCAGCAGGGAGGAAGGGCCACTCGGGGTCAAAAACATTCAGTACTTC.

This clone has just a few counts. The chain links TRBV7-2 to TRBJ2-3, with 8 bases that match TRBD2. The V segment lost 2 bases and the J segment 4 bases; nucleotides outside the gene matches: 5. The CDR3 consists of 15 residues. Germline CDR1 is SGHTA and CDR2 is FQGNSA. The CDR3 region has the DNA TGTGCCAGCAGCTTAAACGGGGGGGCCTCAGATACGCAGTATTTT. Translating gives CASSLNGGASDTQYF.

This clone has only a few counts. The CDR3 spells CATSTPFGRGQTEAFF. The CDR3 DNA sequence: TGTGCCACCAGCACTCCATTCGGTAGGGGGCAAACTGAAGCTTTCTTT. The rearrangement joins TRBV15 to TRBJ1-1; 7 bases fit TRBD1. The germline V gene encodes CDR1 LNHNV and CDR2 YYDKDF (reference sequence). The CDR3 is 16 amino acids. Unmatched junction bases numbered 13, after V lost 4 bases and J lost 5 bases.

This clone was detected a few times. The CDR3 sequence: CASSLGTSGGRTDTQYF. CDR3 DNA: TGTGCCAGCAGCCTCGGGACTAGCGGGGGGCGCACAGATACGCAGTATTTT. This chain links TRBV5-4 with TRBJ2-3, with TRBD2 matching 15 bases. The V and J ends lost 4 bases and 1 base, in that order; junction bases with no gene match: 4. Germline V gene lookup returns CDR1 SGHNT and CDR2 YYREEE (reference sequence). The CDR3 contains 17 residues.

This chain connects TRBV5-4 to TRBJ2-5, with a possible D match to TRBD2 (6 bases). Germline values: CDR1 SGHNT, CDR2 YYREEE (reference sequence). V lost 4 bases and J lost 4, with 17 bases in between. This CDR3 region has 15 residues. The CDR3 DNA follows: TGTGCCAGCAGCCGCCTCCCACTAGCTTCAGAGACCCAGTACTTC. Translating it yields CASSRLPLASETQYF.

The genes are TRBV6-5 and TRBJ1-6; the D is unclear. This CDR3 has 16 amino acids. The V end was cut by 0 bases, the J end by 7 bases, with 13 bases between. The germline gives CDR1 MNHEY, CDR2 SVGAGI. In DNA form, the CDR3 reads TGTGCCAGCAGTTACTCGAGCGGAAAGAGGAATTCACCCCTCCACTTT. Translating gives CASSYSSGKRNSPLHF.

This chain connects TRBV30 to TRBJ2-3; 9 positions match TRBD2. The CDR3 length is 14 residues. Trimming took 2 bases from V and 3 from J; bases not matched to a gene: 3. From germline, CDR1 is GTSNPN and CDR2 SVGIG (reference sequence). CDR3 residues: CAWSSGLATDTQYF. The CDR3, as DNA: TGTGCCTGGAGTTCCGGACTAGCGACAGATACGCAGTATTTT.

The chain is built from TRBV7-2 and TRBJ2-1; TRBD2 is a possible D gene (6 bases). V gave up 4 bases and J gave up 1 base, with 11 bases separating them. Germline V CDR1 and CDR2: SGHTA, FQGNSA. The CDR3 spans 15 residues. CDR3 nucleotide sequence: TGTGCCAGCAGCTCGCGCGGGGCATCCTACAATGAGCAGTTCTTC. It yields the protein CASSSRGASYNEQFF.

This clone turned up a few times. The chain combines TRBV6-5 with TRBJ2-5; D uncertain. This CDR3 contains 13 residues. Trimming took 0 bases from V and 5 from J, leaving 7 bases between them. In germline, CDR1 is MNHEY, CDR2 SVGAGI. The DNA of the CDR3 is TGTGCCAGCAGTTACTCGATACGGGAGACCCAGTACTTC. This gives the protein CASSYSIRETQYF.

The V gene is TRBV5-6, the J gene TRBJ2-5, with D possibly TRBD2 on 7 matching bases. CDR1 is SGHDT, CDR2 YYEEEE, per germline. The V and J ends lost 1 base and 5 bases respectively, with 12 bases between them. The CDR3 loop spans 14 amino acids. The CDR3 sequence is CASSLLSGGETQYF. The DNA of the CDR3 is TGTGCCAGCAGCTTGTTGTCGGGGGGCGAGACCCAGTACTTC.

The chain employs TRBV4-2 and TRBJ2-2, with 7 nucleotides matching TRBD1. The CDR3 sequence is 15 residues long. V lost 1 base, J lost 6 bases, and 5 bases stayed unmatched. Germline CDR1 reads LGHNA; CDR2 reads YNFKEQ. The CDR3 nucleotides read TGTGCCAGCAGCCAAGTCACAGGGGAAGCCGGGGAGCTGTTTTTT. Translated: CASSQVTGEAGELFF.